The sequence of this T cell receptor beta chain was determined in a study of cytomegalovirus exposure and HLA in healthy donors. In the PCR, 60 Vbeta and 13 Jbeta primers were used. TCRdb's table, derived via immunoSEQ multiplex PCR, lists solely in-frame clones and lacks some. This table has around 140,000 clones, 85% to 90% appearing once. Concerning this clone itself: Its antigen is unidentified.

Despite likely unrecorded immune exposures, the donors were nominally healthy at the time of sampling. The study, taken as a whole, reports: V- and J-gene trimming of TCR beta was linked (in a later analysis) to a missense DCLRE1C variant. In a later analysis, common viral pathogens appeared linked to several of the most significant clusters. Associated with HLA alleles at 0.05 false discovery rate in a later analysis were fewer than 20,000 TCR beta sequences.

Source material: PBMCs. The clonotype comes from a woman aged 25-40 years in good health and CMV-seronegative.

This CDR3 is CASSRTGSHTQYF. CDR3 sequence (DNA): TGTGCCAGCAGTCGCACAGGGTCCCATACGCAGTATTTT. This chain uses TRBV11-3 with TRBJ2-3; possible D gene TRBD1, 6 bases. CDR3 size: 13 residues. V shed 6 bases and J shed 7 bases, with 14 bases lying between them. Germline-derived CDR1 and CDR2 are SGHNT and YENEEA.